The rows below give T cell receptor beta chains drawn from one sample of a study of vaccination effects on CD4 cells after COVID-19. Their antigens are not known. TCRdb's table, derived via immunoSEQ multiplex PCR, lists solely in-frame clones and lacks some. The table records tens of thousands of clones, 74% of them present only once. Source: CD4+ T cells from PBMCs cultured with HCoV-229E spike peptides, taken after COVID-19 vaccination. Receptors originate from a human donor who received a COVID-19 vaccine. Each CDR3 is given with its conserved first and last residue. The D gene is left open where the match is weak. Clone size is not always given. Where it is, it says once, few, many or a class for expanded clones.

clone_size d_call j_call v_call cdr3_aa cdr3_nt
once - TRBJ2-1 TRBV6-6 CASSYFAGNEQFF TGTGCCAGCAGTTACTTCGCAGGTAATGAGCAGTTCTTC
once - TRBJ2-1 TRBV6-5 CASAVLNEQFF TGTGCCAGCGCAGTGCTCAATGAGCAGTTCTTC
- TRBD1 TRBJ2-5 TRBV2 CAILRDRGETQYF TGTGCCATCCTCCGGGACAGGGGGGAGACCCAGTACTTC
- - TRBJ1-1 TRBV7-8 CASSAARAGNTEAFF TGTGCCAGCAGCGCCGCTAGGGCGGGGAACACTGAAGCTTTCTTT
- TRBD2 TRBJ2-1 TRBV9 CASSALAGAFNEQFF TGTGCCAGCAGCGCCCTAGCGGGGGCCTTCAATGAGCAGTTCTTC
- TRBD1 TRBJ1-1 TRBV6-1 CASSDLGQGYTEAFF TGTGCCAGCAGTGATTTGGGACAGGGTTACACTGAAGCTTTCTTT
- - TRBJ2-6 TRBV10-1 CASSGQLTGEGANVLTF TGCGCCAGCAGTGGTCAACTGACCGGGGAAGGGGCCAACGTCCTGACTTTC
- - TRBJ1-1 TRBV12-3/TRBV12-4 CASSFGNTEAFF TGTGCCAGCAGTTTTGGGAACACTGAAGCTTTCTTT
once TRBD1 TRBJ2-4 TRBV19 CASSATGVPKNIQYF TGTGCCAGTAGTGCCACAGGGGTTCCCAAAAACATTCAGTACTTC
- - TRBJ1-3 TRBV19 CASRSRDNTIYF TGTGCCAGTAGATCCAGGGATAACACCATATATTTT
few TRBD2 TRBJ2-3 TRBV9 CASSLDIAGRGTDTQYF TGTGCCAGCAGCTTGGATATAGCGGGGAGGGGCACAGATACGCAGTATTTT
- TRBD1 TRBJ2-5 TRBV27 CASSTQQGRKGETQYF TGTGCCAGCAGTACCCAACAGGGGCGGAAGGGAGAGACCCAGTACTTC
- - TRBJ2-6 TRBV7-3 CASSSVGQAGANVLTF TGTGCCAGCAGCTCCGTCGGACAAGCTGGGGCCAACGTCCTGACTTTC
- - TRBJ2-3 TRBV27 CASSDPPYTQYF TGTGCCAGCAGCGATCCTCCGTATACGCAGTATTTT
few - TRBJ1-3 TRBV9 CASSTRGGRDTIYF TGTGCCAGCAGCACCCGGGGAGGGAGAGACACCATATATTTT
- - TRBJ2-3 TRBV2 CASSERAFTSTDTQYF TGTGCCAGCAGTGAACGAGCGTTTACTAGCACAGATACGCAGTATTTT
- - TRBJ1-2 TRBV25-1 CATGLNYGYTF TGTGCCACGGGGCTTAACTATGGCTACACCTTC
- - TRBJ1-6 TRBV28 CASSLLGIGSPLHF TGTGCCAGCAGTTTATTAGGGATCGGCTCACCCCTCCACTTT
- TRBD1 TRBJ1-4 TRBV5-6 CASSLETGRDEKLFF TGTGCCAGCAGCTTGGAGACAGGGAGGGATGAAAAACTGTTTTTT
- TRBD2 TRBJ2-2 TRBV19 CASSLPVIAGNTGELFF TGTGCCAGTAGTCTCCCCGTAATAGCGGGGAACACCGGGGAGCTGTTTTTT
- - TRBJ2-3 TRBV6-5 CASSKSRGGLDTQYF TGTGCCAGCAGTAAATCTAGAGGCGGGTTGGATACGCAGTATTTT
- - TRBJ1-3 TRBV5-4 CASRLEGPGNTIYF TGTGCCAGCAGACTCGAGGGTCCGGGAAACACCATATATTTT
- - TRBJ2-5 TRBV28 CASSLSPRRETQYF TGTGCCAGCAGTTTATCCCCTAGGAGAGAGACCCAGTACTTC
- TRBD1 TRBJ1-6 TRBV5-6 CASSRDRGYNSPLHF TGTGCCAGCAGCCGGGACAGGGGCTATAATTCACCCCTCCACTTT
- TRBD1 TRBJ1-1 TRBV2 CASRATGASTEAFF TGTGCCAGCAGAGCTACAGGGGCGAGCACTGAAGCTTTCTTT
few TRBD1 TRBJ1-2 TRBV19 CASSIAPTGDVGYTF TGTGCCAGTAGTATAGCTCCGACAGGGGACGTAGGCTACACCTTC
few - TRBJ1-4 TRBV5-1 CASSLADSVNEKLFF TGCGCCAGCAGCTTAGCCGACAGCGTAAATGAAAAACTGTTTTTT
- - TRBJ1-3 TRBV19 CASSVPGYNSGNTIYF TGTGCCAGTAGTGTTCCTGGATACAACTCTGGAAACACCATATATTTT
- TRBD1 TRBJ1-1 TRBV11-2 CASSLRGRRDAMNTEAFF TGTGCCAGCAGCTTAAGGGGGCGGAGGGATGCGATGAACACTGAAGCTTTCTTT
- TRBD1 TRBJ1-5 TRBV28 CASTSWTGGRSNQPQHF TGTGCCAGCACCTCCTGGACAGGGGGGCGTTCGAATCAGCCCCAGCATTTT
- - TRBJ1-1 TRBV7-9 CASSLVANTEAFF TGTGCCAGCAGCTTAGTGGCGAACACTGAAGCTTTCTTT
- - TRBJ1-3 TRBV15 CATSFLGGSSGNTIYF TGTGCCACCAGCTTCCTCGGTGGCAGCTCTGGAAACACCATATATTTT
- - TRBJ1-5 TRBV12-3/TRBV12-4 CASSLLGRWAQHF TGTGCCAGCAGCCTCCTAGGGAGGTGGGCCCAGCATTTT
few - TRBJ1-5 TRBV29-1 CSVVLGSGQPQHF TGCAGCGTTGTGCTGGGGAGCGGCCAGCCCCAGCATTTT
- - TRBJ2-1 TRBV20-1 CSASGGGDEQFF TGCAGTGCTAGTGGGGGAGGCGATGAGCAGTTCTTC
- - TRBJ2-3 TRBV11-3 CASSVGLSTDTQYF TGTGCCAGCAGCGTCGGTCTGAGCACAGATACGCAGTATTTT
- TRBD1 TRBJ1-1 TRBV10-3 CAITLTGGSTEAFF TGTGCCATCACCTTGACAGGGGGGAGCACTGAAGCTTTCTTT
- - TRBJ1-4 TRBV3-1/TRBV3-2 CASSITGRPEKLFF TGTGCCAGCAGCATAACAGGGCGTCCCGAAAAACTGTTTTTT
- - TRBJ1-5 TRBV6-1 CASSEWTAISNQPQHF TGTGCCAGCAGTGAATGGACAGCTATTAGCAATCAGCCCCAGCATTTT
- - TRBJ2-1 TRBV12-3/TRBV12-4 CASSRGDSRFF TGTGCCAGCAGTCGCGGGGACAGCCGGTTCTTC
few - TRBJ1-2 TRBV18 CASSRTVNYGYTF TGTGCCAGCTCACGGACAGTTAACTATGGCTACACCTTC
- TRBD1 TRBJ1-1 TRBV5-1 CASSLGQGWDTEAFF TGCGCCAGCAGCCTTGGACAGGGGTGGGACACTGAAGCTTTCTTT
- TRBD1 TRBJ2-6 TRBV19 CASSPDRGFSGANVLTF TGTGCCAGTAGCCCGGACAGGGGCTTTTCTGGGGCCAACGTCCTGACTTTC
- - TRBJ2-2 TRBV5-6 CASSLGGASRTGELFF TGTGCCAGCAGCTTGGGAGGGGCTAGTCGCACCGGGGAGCTGTTTTTT
- TRBD1 TRBJ1-1 TRBV12-3/TRBV12-4 CASRIITGGLAFF TGTGCCAGCAGGATCATAACAGGGGGCTTGGCTTTCTTT
- - TRBJ2-1 TRBV5-1 CASSFVWGNRSYNEQFF TGCGCCAGCAGCTTCGTGTGGGGGAATAGGTCCTACAATGAGCAGTTCTTC
- - TRBJ1-4 TRBV29-1 CSVDFDGQNEKLFF TGCAGCGTTGATTTCGACGGGCAAAATGAAAAACTGTTTTTT
few TRBD1 TRBJ1-2 TRBV6-5 CASSYSGRGYGYTF TGTGCCAGCAGTTACTCCGGCAGGGGGTATGGCTACACCTTC
- - TRBJ1-6 TRBV2 CASSYGGEALHF TGTGCCAGCAGTTACGGGGGAGAGGCCCTCCACTTT
- TRBD1 TRBJ1-4 TRBV6-5 CASSRDSGFNEKLFF TGTGCCAGCAGCCGGGACAGCGGATTTAATGAAAAACTGTTTTTT
- - TRBJ1-3 TRBV10-3 CAIYPGRGDTIYF TGTGCCATCTATCCAGGGAGGGGTGACACCATATATTTT
- TRBD1 TRBJ1-6 TRBV18 CASSIQAGGSYNSPLHF TGTGCCAGCTCCATACAAGCAGGGGGCTCCTATAATTCACCCCTCCACTTT
- TRBD1 TRBJ2-5 TRBV19 CASSIDRAFRETQYF TGTGCCAGTAGCATAGACAGGGCGTTTCGGGAGACCCAGTACTTC
- TRBD2 TRBJ2-4 TRBV6-5 CASKRQRGAKNIQYF TGTGCCAGCAAAAGACAGCGGGGAGCCAAAAACATTCAGTACTTC
- - TRBJ1-3 TRBV6-2/TRBV6-3 CASSDGFSGNTIYF TGTGCCAGCAGTGACGGGTTTTCTGGAAACACCATATATTTT
- TRBD1 TRBJ1-6 TRBV19 CASSSGRDSTNSPLHF TGTGCCAGTAGCAGCGGCCGGGACAGTACCAATTCACCCCTCCACTTT
- - TRBJ1-3 TRBV5-1 CASSLAGAGDTIYF TGCGCCAGCAGCTTGGCCGGGGCTGGAGACACCATATATTTT
- - TRBJ2-3 TRBV11-2 CASSPPKGSSTDTQYF TGTGCCAGCAGCCCACCGAAGGGTTCTAGCACAGATACGCAGTATTTT